Here is one TCR beta chain with its context. The target antigen is unknown. This entry belongs to a study of cytomegalovirus exposure and HLA in healthy donors. Study-level information: Clustering assigned 70% to 90% of the approximately 390 genotyped donors to the Caucasian-associated ancestry cluster. Study-wide results and limits: The dataset shows that most TCR sequences were rare, while some public TCRs occurred in many donors. After further analysis at a later stage, 15,000 to 20,000 TCR beta sequences were associated with HLA alleles at 0.05 false discovery rate.

Vbeta (60) and Jbeta (13) primers were used in the PCR. Data came from immunoSEQ multiplex PCR; TCRdb stores just in-frame clones and leaves some out. Here the sample spans 150,000 to 200,000 clones, 60% to 80% being singletons. This TCR was recovered from a woman between 40 and 55 years old in good health and CMV-seronegative. The sequencing sample was made of PBMCs.

CDR3 region: CASARGRLAGDSYNEQFF. DNA of the CDR3: TGCGCCAGCGCGAGGGGCCGACTAGCGGGGGATTCCTACAATGAGCAGTTCTTC. This chain uses TRBV10-2 with TRBJ2-1, with 12 nucleotides matching TRBD2. This CDR3 has 18 residues. Germline CDR1 and CDR2: WSHSY and SAAADI. Unmatched junction bases numbered 12, after V lost 8 bases and J lost 1 base.